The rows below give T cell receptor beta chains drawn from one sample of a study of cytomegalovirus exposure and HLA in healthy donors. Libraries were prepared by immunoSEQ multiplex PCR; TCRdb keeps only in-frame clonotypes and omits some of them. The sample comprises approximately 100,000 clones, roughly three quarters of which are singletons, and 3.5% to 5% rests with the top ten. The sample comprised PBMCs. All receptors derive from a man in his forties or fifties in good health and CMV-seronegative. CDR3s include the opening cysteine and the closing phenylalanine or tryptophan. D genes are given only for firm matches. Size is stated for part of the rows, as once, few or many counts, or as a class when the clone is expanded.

CDR3 protein: CASSTGTSGGYNEQFF
CDR3 DNA: TGTGCCAGCAGCACAGGGACTAGCGGGGGATACAATGAGCAGTTCTTC
J gene: TRBJ2-1
D gene: TRBD2
clone size: NA
V gene: TRBV7-9

CDR3 protein: CSVRGNTEAFF
CDR3 DNA: TGCAGCGTACGGGGGAACACTGAAGCTTTCTTT
J gene: TRBJ1-1
D gene: NA
clone size: NA
V gene: TRBV29-1

CDR3 protein: CASSQTLSIAGGPTDTQYF
CDR3 DNA: TGCGCCAGCAGCCAAACCCTTTCTATAGCGGGGGGCCCGACAGATACGCAGTATTTT
J gene: TRBJ2-3
D gene: TRBD2
clone size: NA
V gene: TRBV4-1

CDR3 protein: CASSQDPSELNTGELFF
CDR3 DNA: TGCGCCAGCAGCCAAGATCCCAGCGAGTTGAACACCGGGGAGCTGTTTTTT
J gene: TRBJ2-2
D gene: NA
clone size: NA
V gene: TRBV4-1

CDR3 protein: CASGSRGETQYF
CDR3 DNA: TGTGCCAGCGGATCCCGGGGAGAGACCCAGTACTTC
J gene: TRBJ2-5
D gene: NA
clone size: NA
V gene: TRBV6-6

CDR3 protein: CASRGGLVVNSPLHF
CDR3 DNA: TGTGCCAGCAGGGGGGGACTGGTCGTTAATTCACCCCTCCACTTT
J gene: TRBJ1-6
D gene: NA
clone size: NA
V gene: TRBV6-4

CDR3 protein: CASGALGRANTGELFF
CDR3 DNA: TGTGCCAGCGGGGCCCTGGGCAGGGCGAACACCGGGGAGCTGTTTTTT
J gene: TRBJ2-2
D gene: NA
clone size: once
V gene: TRBV25-1

CDR3 protein: CAWSVTGVGYTF
CDR3 DNA: TGTGCCTGGAGTGTAACGGGGGTCGGCTACACCTTC
J gene: TRBJ1-2
D gene: NA
clone size: NA
V gene: TRBV30

CDR3 protein: CAYARSGSSGPQHF
CDR3 DNA: TGTGCCTACGCCCGGTCGGGCAGCAGCGGGCCCCAGCATTTT
J gene: TRBJ1-5
D gene: NA
clone size: NA
V gene: TRBV30

CDR3 protein: CASSLALAGAGTDTQYF
CDR3 DNA: TGTGCCAGCAGCTTGGCCCTAGCGGGGGCCGGCACAGATACGCAGTATTTT
J gene: TRBJ2-3
D gene: TRBD2
clone size: NA
V gene: TRBV7-6

CDR3 protein: CASRLGGWDTQYF
CDR3 DNA: TGTGCCAGCAGGTTAGGGGGCTGGGATACGCAGTATTTT
J gene: TRBJ2-3
D gene: TRBD1
clone size: NA
V gene: TRBV7-2

CDR3 protein: CASSLPNQPQHF
CDR3 DNA: TGTGCCAGCAGTTTACCTAATCAGCCCCAGCATTTT
J gene: TRBJ1-5
D gene: NA
clone size: NA
V gene: TRBV28

CDR3 protein: CSVKRGSGGPYTGELFF
CDR3 DNA: TGCAGCGTTAAAAGGGGTAGCGGGGGGCCATACACCGGGGAGCTGTTTTTT
J gene: TRBJ2-2
D gene: TRBD2
clone size: NA
V gene: TRBV29-1

CDR3 protein: CACGGQGNQPQHF
CDR3 DNA: TGTGCCTGCGGGGGGCAGGGCAATCAGCCCCAGCATTTT
J gene: TRBJ1-5
D gene: NA
clone size: NA
V gene: TRBV30

CDR3 protein: CASSFTGGRDEKLFF
CDR3 DNA: TGTGCCAGCAGTTTTACGGGGGGTCGTGATGAAAAACTGTTTTTT
J gene: TRBJ1-4
D gene: NA
clone size: NA
V gene: TRBV27

CDR3 protein: CASSRQSSYNSPLHF
CDR3 DNA: TGTGCCAGCAGCCGACAAAGCTCCTATAATTCACCCCTCCACTTT
J gene: TRBJ1-6
D gene: NA
clone size: NA
V gene: TRBV7-3

CDR3 protein: CASTWDSYTGELFF
CDR3 DNA: TGTGCCAGCACCTGGGACAGCTACACCGGGGAGCTGTTTTTT
J gene: TRBJ2-2
D gene: TRBD1
clone size: NA
V gene: TRBV6-1

CDR3 protein: CASSQEQGPYNEQFF
CDR3 DNA: TGCGCCAGCAGCCAAGAGCAGGGGCCCTACAATGAGCAGTTCTTC
J gene: TRBJ2-1
D gene: NA
clone size: medium-sized
V gene: TRBV4-1

CDR3 protein: CASEGRETQYF
CDR3 DNA: TGTGCCAGCGAGGGCAGAGAGACCCAGTACTTC
J gene: TRBJ2-5
D gene: NA
clone size: NA
V gene: TRBV5-4

CDR3 protein: CASNGQGIGYTF
CDR3 DNA: TGTGCCAGCAATGGACAGGGTATAGGCTACACCTTC
J gene: TRBJ1-2
D gene: TRBD1
clone size: once
V gene: TRBV6-5

CDR3 protein: CASSLGSRGSTDTQYF
CDR3 DNA: TGTGCCAGCAGCTTAGGTTCGCGGGGAAGCACAGATACGCAGTATTTT
J gene: TRBJ2-3
D gene: NA
clone size: once
V gene: TRBV11-1

CDR3 protein: CASSPDSSNQPQHF
CDR3 DNA: TGCGCCAGCAGCCCGGACAGTAGCAATCAGCCCCAGCATTTT
J gene: TRBJ1-5
D gene: NA
clone size: NA
V gene: TRBV4-1

CDR3 protein: CASSEARYSYEQYF
CDR3 DNA: TGTGCCAGCAGTGAAGCGCGGTACTCCTACGAGCAGTACTTC
J gene: TRBJ2-7
D gene: NA
clone size: NA
V gene: TRBV2

CDR3 protein: CSVEALRGDRHAF
CDR3 DNA: TGCAGCGTTGAAGCACTTCGGGGGGACAGGCACGCCTTC
J gene: TRBJ1-2
D gene: TRBD1
clone size: NA
V gene: TRBV29-1

CDR3 protein: CASRPRTGIEKLFF
CDR3 DNA: TGTGCCAGCAGACCCAGGACAGGGATTGAAAAACTGTTTTTT
J gene: TRBJ1-4
D gene: TRBD1
clone size: NA
V gene: TRBV6-6

CDR3 protein: CASSPRDRANYGYTF
CDR3 DNA: TGTGCCAGCAGTCCCCGGGACAGGGCTAACTATGGCTACACCTTC
J gene: TRBJ1-2
D gene: TRBD1
clone size: NA
V gene: TRBV28

CDR3 protein: CASRTGQYAEAFF
CDR3 DNA: TGTGCCAGCAGGACGGGACAGTACGCTGAAGCTTTCTTT
J gene: TRBJ1-1
D gene: TRBD1
clone size: NA
V gene: TRBV27

CDR3 protein: CASSVAFTDTQYF
CDR3 DNA: TGTGCCAGCAGCGTGGCTTTCACAGATACGCAGTATTTT
J gene: TRBJ2-3
D gene: NA
clone size: NA
V gene: TRBV9

CDR3 protein: CASSLGQGFTGELFF
CDR3 DNA: TGTGCCAGCAGCTTAGGGCAGGGGTTTACCGGGGAGCTGTTTTTT
J gene: TRBJ2-2
D gene: NA
clone size: NA
V gene: TRBV7-6

CDR3 protein: CASSLDRGTQPQHF
CDR3 DNA: TGTGCCAGCAGCTTAGACAGGGGGACTCAGCCCCAGCATTTT
J gene: TRBJ1-5
D gene: TRBD1
clone size: NA
V gene: TRBV7-2

CDR3 protein: CASSSQRGGPYEQYF
CDR3 DNA: TGTGCCAGCAGTTCCCAAAGGGGAGGGCCCTACGAGCAGTACTTC
J gene: TRBJ2-7
D gene: TRBD2
clone size: NA
V gene: TRBV6-5

CDR3 protein: CASSIAGPGSYEQYF
CDR3 DNA: TGTGCCAGTAGTATTGCAGGGCCGGGTTCCTACGAGCAGTACTTC
J gene: TRBJ2-7
D gene: NA
clone size: NA
V gene: TRBV19

CDR3 protein: CSSSLGQANTEAFF
CDR3 DNA: TGTTCCAGCAGCTTAGGACAGGCGAACACTGAAGCTTTCTTT
J gene: TRBJ1-1
D gene: TRBD1
clone size: NA
V gene: TRBV7-9

CDR3 protein: CASSSTQGSNEQFF
CDR3 DNA: TGTGCCAGCAGCTCTACACAGGGGAGCAATGAGCAGTTCTTC
J gene: TRBJ2-1
D gene: TRBD1
clone size: NA
V gene: TRBV7-6

CDR3 protein: CSVVGRGRNTGELFF
CDR3 DNA: TGCAGCGTTGTAGGCAGGGGGCGGAACACCGGGGAGCTGTTTTTT
J gene: TRBJ2-2
D gene: TRBD1
clone size: NA
V gene: TRBV29-1

CDR3 protein: CASRETGGPTDTQYF
CDR3 DNA: TGTGCCAGCAGGGAGACGGGGGGTCCAACAGATACGCAGTATTTT
J gene: TRBJ2-3
D gene: TRBD2
clone size: NA
V gene: TRBV2

CDR3 protein: CASSARLAGGLETQYF
CDR3 DNA: TGTGCCAGCAGCGCCCGACTAGCGGGGGGGCTTGAGACCCAGTACTTC
J gene: TRBJ2-5
D gene: TRBD2
clone size: NA
V gene: TRBV7-8

CDR3 protein: CASSGALWGGTDTQYF
CDR3 DNA: TGCGCCAGCAGCGGGGCGTTGTGGGGGGGCACAGATACGCAGTATTTT
J gene: TRBJ2-3
D gene: NA
clone size: NA
V gene: TRBV5-1

CDR3 protein: CASSEVQGWDTQYF
CDR3 DNA: TGTGCCAGCAGTGAGGTTCAGGGGTGGGATACGCAGTATTTT
J gene: TRBJ2-3
D gene: NA
clone size: NA
V gene: TRBV25-1

CDR3 protein: CASSQLGERNTGELLF
CDR3 DNA: TGTGCCAGCAGCCAACTCGGGGAGAGAAACACCGGGGAGCTGCTTTTT
J gene: TRBJ2-2
D gene: NA
clone size: NA
V gene: TRBV14

CDR3 protein: CASSLEGQGRDSPLHF
CDR3 DNA: TGTGCCAGCAGCTTGGAAGGGCAGGGCAGGGATTCACCCCTCCACTTT
J gene: TRBJ1-6
D gene: NA
clone size: NA
V gene: TRBV5-6

CDR3 protein: CASRPQRSSTDTQYF
CDR3 DNA: TGTGCCAGCAGACCCCAGCGTTCTAGCACAGATACGCAGTATTTT
J gene: TRBJ2-3
D gene: NA
clone size: NA
V gene: TRBV14

CDR3 protein: CAISETVNYGYTF
CDR3 DNA: TGTGCCATCAGTGAGACAGTTAACTATGGCTACACCTTC
J gene: TRBJ1-2
D gene: NA
clone size: NA
V gene: TRBV10-3

CDR3 protein: CASSPRASGGNGNTEAFF
CDR3 DNA: TGTGCCAGCAGCCCACGTGCTTCGGGGGGGAACGGGAACACTGAAGCTTTCTTT
J gene: TRBJ1-1
D gene: NA
clone size: NA
V gene: TRBV9

CDR3 protein: CASSVDRGGYEQYF
CDR3 DNA: TGTGCCAGCAGCGTGGACAGGGGTGGCTACGAGCAGTACTTC
J gene: TRBJ2-7
D gene: TRBD1
clone size: NA
V gene: TRBV9

CDR3 protein: CSAEMSDGLGYTF
CDR3 DNA: TGCAGCGCCGAGATGTCGGACGGACTTGGCTACACCTTC
J gene: TRBJ1-2
D gene: NA
clone size: NA
V gene: TRBV29-1

CDR3 protein: CASSDRVRAYGYTF
CDR3 DNA: TGTGCCAGCAGTGACCGAGTCAGGGCCTATGGCTACACCTTC
J gene: TRBJ1-2
D gene: NA
clone size: few
V gene: TRBV25-1

CDR3 protein: CASSLEEGETQYF
CDR3 DNA: TGTGCCAGCAGTCTCGAAGAGGGAGAGACCCAGTACTTC
J gene: TRBJ2-5
D gene: NA
clone size: once
V gene: TRBV2

CDR3 protein: CASSPKGGGNTIYF
CDR3 DNA: TGTGCCAGCAGCCCGAAAGGCGGAGGAAACACCATATATTTT
J gene: TRBJ1-3
D gene: NA
clone size: NA
V gene: TRBV9

CDR3 protein: CASSLDRGKGTGELFF
CDR3 DNA: TGTGCCAGCAGCTTAGACCGGGGAAAGGGCACCGGGGAGCTGTTTTTT
J gene: TRBJ2-2
D gene: NA
clone size: NA
V gene: TRBV13

CDR3 protein: CASSFDRQETQYF
CDR3 DNA: TGTGCCAGCAGCTTTGACAGACAAGAGACCCAGTACTTC
J gene: TRBJ2-5
D gene: NA
clone size: NA
V gene: TRBV7-3

CDR3 protein: CASSLDVQNYEQYF
CDR3 DNA: TGCGCCAGCAGCTTGGATGTTCAGAACTACGAGCAGTACTTC
J gene: TRBJ2-7
D gene: NA
clone size: few
V gene: TRBV5-1